This entry concerns a single T cell receptor beta chain. Its antigen is undetermined. The sample belongs to a study of long-term antiretroviral therapy in people with HIV. Looked up from germline, CDR1 is LNHDA and CDR2 is SQIVND (reference sequence). The V gene end was trimmed by 8 bases and the J gene end by 3 bases; junction bases not matched to a gene: 10. There are 15 residues in the CDR3. PBMC samples from each donor numbered at least one pre-ART and at least two post-ART. The study, taken as a whole, reports: Collection of the blood, which took place between about 2004 and 2018, possibly occurred under older ART regimens.

Survey-level immunoSEQ v3.0 assays were run. Assay used: immunoSEQ multiplex PCR; TCRdb lists only in-frame clones, some missing. Of around 20,000 clones in the sample, roughly 91% were seen once. This specimen consisted of unsorted PBMCs, obtained 3 years after starting antiretroviral therapy. The chain has TRBV19 and TRBJ2-7, with TRBD1 identical over 10 bases. The source of this sequence is a man in his forties or fifties with HIV. In DNA, the CDR3 is TGTGCCAGTGGGCGACAGGGGGCGTTGGGCTACGAGCAGTACTTC. This codes for CASGRQGALGYEQYF.